This paragraph reports one T cell receptor beta chain. These data originate in a study of blood T cell repertoires in COVID-19. Study summary: Sites across the United States, Italy and Spain contributed samples from acute and convalescent COVID-19. Nucleic acid was either cDNA or gDNA, and it came from T cells, B-cell-depleted T cells, or PBMCs.

Study processing details: Reference gene primer amplification in the assay estimated nucleated cell counts. This table comes from immunoSEQ multiplex PCR, and its TCRdb copy is limited to in-frame clones, with some not included. D and trimming come from the DNA, and the V and J calls and clone size come from that table. The sample lists roughly 220,000 clones; 84% were seen once. V lost 6 bases and J 0 bases, leaving 12 bases between the germline ends. The CDR3 covers 15 residues. The germline V gene encodes CDR1 LNHDA and CDR2 SQIVND (reference sequence). The clonotype was recovered from a woman between 40 and 55 years old who had recovered from COVID-19. The sample was peripheral blood. The chain has TRBV19 and TRBJ1-5; D unclear. The CDR3 bases are TGTGCCAGTAGCCCGACACTTTATAGCAATCAGCCCCAGCATTTT. Translated: CASSPTLYSNQPQHF.